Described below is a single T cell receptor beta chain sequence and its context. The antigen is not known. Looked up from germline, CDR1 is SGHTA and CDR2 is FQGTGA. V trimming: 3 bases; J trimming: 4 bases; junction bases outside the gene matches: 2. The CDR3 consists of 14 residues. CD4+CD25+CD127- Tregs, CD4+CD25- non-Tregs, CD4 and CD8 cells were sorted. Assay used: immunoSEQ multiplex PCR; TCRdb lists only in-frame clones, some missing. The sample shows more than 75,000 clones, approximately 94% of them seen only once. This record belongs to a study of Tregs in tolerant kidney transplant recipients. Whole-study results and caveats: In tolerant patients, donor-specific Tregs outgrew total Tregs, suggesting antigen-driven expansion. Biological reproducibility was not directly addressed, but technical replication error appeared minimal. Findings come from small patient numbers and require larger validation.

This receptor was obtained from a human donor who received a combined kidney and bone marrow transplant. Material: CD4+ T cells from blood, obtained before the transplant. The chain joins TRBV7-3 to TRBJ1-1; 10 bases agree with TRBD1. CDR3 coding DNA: TGTGCCAGCAGCTTGGGACAGGGGTCCACTGAAGCTTTCTTT. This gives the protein CASSLGQGSTEAFF.